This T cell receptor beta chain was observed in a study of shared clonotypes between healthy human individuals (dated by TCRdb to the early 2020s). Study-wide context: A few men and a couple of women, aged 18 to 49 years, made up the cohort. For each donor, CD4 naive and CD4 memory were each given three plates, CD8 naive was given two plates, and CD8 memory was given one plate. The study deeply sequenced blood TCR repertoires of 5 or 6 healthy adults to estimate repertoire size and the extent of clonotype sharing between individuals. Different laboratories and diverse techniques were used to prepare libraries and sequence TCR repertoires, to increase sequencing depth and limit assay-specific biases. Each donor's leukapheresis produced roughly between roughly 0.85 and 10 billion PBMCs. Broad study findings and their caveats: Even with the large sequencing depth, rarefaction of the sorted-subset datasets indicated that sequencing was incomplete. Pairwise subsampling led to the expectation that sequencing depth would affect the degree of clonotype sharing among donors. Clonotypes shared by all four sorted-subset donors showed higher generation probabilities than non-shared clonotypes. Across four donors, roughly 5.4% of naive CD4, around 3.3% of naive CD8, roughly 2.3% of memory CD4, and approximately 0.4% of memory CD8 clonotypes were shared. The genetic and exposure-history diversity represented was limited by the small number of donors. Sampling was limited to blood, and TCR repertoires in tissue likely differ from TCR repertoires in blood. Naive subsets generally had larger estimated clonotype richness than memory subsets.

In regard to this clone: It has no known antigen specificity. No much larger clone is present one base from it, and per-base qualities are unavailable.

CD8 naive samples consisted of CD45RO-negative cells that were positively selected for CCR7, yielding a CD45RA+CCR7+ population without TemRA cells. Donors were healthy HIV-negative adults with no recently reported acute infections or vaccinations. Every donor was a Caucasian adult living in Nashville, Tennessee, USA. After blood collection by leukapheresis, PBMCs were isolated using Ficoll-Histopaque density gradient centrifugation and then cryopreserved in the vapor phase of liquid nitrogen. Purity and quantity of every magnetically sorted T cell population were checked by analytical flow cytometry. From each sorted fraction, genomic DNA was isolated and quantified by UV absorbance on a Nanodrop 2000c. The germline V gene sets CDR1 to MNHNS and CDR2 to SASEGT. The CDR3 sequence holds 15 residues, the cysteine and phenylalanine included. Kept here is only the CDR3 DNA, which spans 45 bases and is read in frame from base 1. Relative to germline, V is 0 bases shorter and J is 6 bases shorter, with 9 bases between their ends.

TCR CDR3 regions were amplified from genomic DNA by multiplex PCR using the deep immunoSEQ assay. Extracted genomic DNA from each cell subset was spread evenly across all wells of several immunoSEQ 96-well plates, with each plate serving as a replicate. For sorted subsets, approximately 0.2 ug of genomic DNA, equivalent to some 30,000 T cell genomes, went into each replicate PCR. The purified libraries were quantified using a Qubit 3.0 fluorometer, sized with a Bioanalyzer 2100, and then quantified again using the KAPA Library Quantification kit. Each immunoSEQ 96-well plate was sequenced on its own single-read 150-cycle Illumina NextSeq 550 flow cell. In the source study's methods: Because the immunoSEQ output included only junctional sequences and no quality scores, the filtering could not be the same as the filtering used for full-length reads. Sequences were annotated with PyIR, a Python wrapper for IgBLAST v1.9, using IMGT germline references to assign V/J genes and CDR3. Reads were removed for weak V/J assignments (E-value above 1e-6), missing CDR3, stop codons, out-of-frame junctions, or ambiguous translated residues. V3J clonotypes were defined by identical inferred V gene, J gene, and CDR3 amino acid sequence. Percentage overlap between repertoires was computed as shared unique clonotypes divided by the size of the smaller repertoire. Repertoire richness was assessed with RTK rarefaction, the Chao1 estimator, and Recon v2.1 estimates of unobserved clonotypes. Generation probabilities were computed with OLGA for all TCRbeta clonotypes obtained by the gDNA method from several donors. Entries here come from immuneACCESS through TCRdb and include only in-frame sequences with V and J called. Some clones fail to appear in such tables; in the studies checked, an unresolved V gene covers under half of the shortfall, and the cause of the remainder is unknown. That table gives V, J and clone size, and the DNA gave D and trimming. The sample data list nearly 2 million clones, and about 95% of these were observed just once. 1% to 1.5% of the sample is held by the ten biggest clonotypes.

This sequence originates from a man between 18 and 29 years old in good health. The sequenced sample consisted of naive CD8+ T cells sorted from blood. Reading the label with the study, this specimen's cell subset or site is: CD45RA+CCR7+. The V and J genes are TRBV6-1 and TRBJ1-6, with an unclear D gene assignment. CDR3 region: CASSEARQVNSPLHF. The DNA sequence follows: TGTGCCAGCAGTGAAGCGCGGCAGGTTAATTCACCCCTCCACTTT.